These 32 T cell receptor beta chains were all obtained from the same sample, sequenced in a study of graft-versus-host responses after intestinal transplantation. Sequenced by immunoSEQ multiplex PCR; TCRdb stores in-frame clones only, minus some. The data hold 74,000 or so clones, with 80% to 95% observed a single time. The sample in question was PBMCs, obtained 98 days after intestinal transplantation. These TCRs come from a human patient who received an intestinal transplant, so some T cells may come from the graft donor.

The rearrangement uses TRBV27 and TRBJ2-7; a possible D gene is TRBD2 (6 bases). The length of the CDR3 is 15 residues. V lost 2 bases and J lost 3, with 14 bases in between. Per the germline V gene, CDR1 is MNHEY and CDR2 is SMNVEV (reference sequence). CDR3 in DNA: TGTGCCAGCAGTTTACTTAGGGACTCCCTCTACGAGCAGTACTTC. Translation gives CASSLLRDSLYEQYF.

The chain links TRBV9 to TRBJ2-7, with D perhaps matching TRBD1 (7 bases). V gave up 0 bases and J gave up 7 bases, with 14 bases separating them. The CDR3 is made up of 14 amino acids. Per the germline V gene, CDR1 is SGDLS and CDR2 is YYNGEE. The CDR3, as DNA: TGTGCCAGCAGCGTAGCAGGGGGGCAGGAAGAGCAGTACTTC. Its translation is CASSVAGGQEEQYF.

The rearrangement links TRBV5-6 to TRBJ2-3, with 7 bases matching TRBD1. Trimming took 2 bases from V and 4 from J; bases not matched to a gene: 10. The CDR3 runs to 16 residues. From germline, CDR1 is SGHDT and CDR2 YYEEEE. CDR3 amino acids: CASSFSHRGLSDTQYF. The CDR3 coding sequence is TGTGCCAGCAGCTTTAGTCACAGGGGCTTGTCAGATACGCAGTATTTT.

The chain carries TRBV4-1 and TRBJ2-7; 7 positions agree with TRBD2. This CDR3 has 15 amino acids. The V gene's germline CDR1 is MGHRA and CDR2 YSYEKL. After removal of 4 bases from V and 3 bases from J, the junction contained 9 bases not matched to a gene. CDR3 nucleotides: TGCGCCAGCAGCCGCGCAGCGGGGAGCTTCTACGAGCAGTACTTC. This sequence encodes CASSRAAGSFYEQYF.

The V call is TRBV28, the J call TRBJ1-1, with no clear D. Trimming removed 0 bases from V and 1 base from J, with 6 bases in between. The CDR3 is 14 residues long. Germline-derived CDR1 and CDR2 are MDHEN and SYDVKM. In DNA form, the CDR3 reads TGTGCCAGCAGTTTATGGGCAGGGAACACTGAAGCTTTCTTT. Translating gives CASSLWAGNTEAFF. The full variable domain, completed using reference TRBV28 and TRBJ1-1, is DVKVTQSSRYLVKRTGEKVFLECVQDMDHENMFWYRQDPGLGLRLIYFSYDVKMKEKGDIPEGYSVSREKKERFSLILESASTNQTSMYLCASSLWAGNTEAFFGQGTRLTVV.

In regard to this clone: Other DNA sequences in this specimen translate into the identical CDR3. The V and J genes are TRBV5-1 and TRBJ2-5; D ambiguous. CDR3 length: 14 residues. CDR1 is SGHRS and CDR2 is YFSETQ in the germline V gene. Trimming pared 0 bases from V and 2 bases from J, leaving 8 bases between. CDR3 sequence: CASSLAGLQETQYF. CDR3 nucleotides: TGCGCCAGCAGCTTGGCGGGCCTACAAGAGACCCAGTACTTC.

The genes are TRBV25-1 and TRBJ1-1; D is uncertain. The V gene lost 5 bases and the J gene lost 9 bases, with 13 bases spanning the gap. Germline V gene sequence: CDR1 MGHDK, CDR2 SYGVNS. The CDR3 runs 12 residues. DNA for the CDR3: TGTGCCAGCAGTTTCGTCGTTGGTCAAGCTTTCTTT. This encodes CASSFVVGQAFF.

This clone was recorded a few times. The rearrangement uses TRBV5-4 and TRBJ2-7, with D maybe TRBD2 (5 bases). This CDR3 comprises 13 residues. Germline V gene lookup returns CDR1 SGHNT and CDR2 YYREEE (reference sequence). V dropped 5 bases and J dropped 3 bases, with 12 bases sitting between them. The CDR3 loop reads CASSSTGIYEQYF. The CDR3 DNA sequence: TGTGCCAGCAGTTCTACGGGGATCTACGAGCAGTACTTC.

The chain links TRBV30 to TRBJ1-2; D possibly corresponds to TRBD1 (6 bases). The germline V gene has CDR1 GTSNPN and CDR2 SVGIG (reference sequence). This CDR3 spans 12 amino acids. Trimming pared 5 bases from V and 10 bases from J, leaving 17 bases between. Here the CDR3 reads CAWRAGGGAYTF. CDR3 nucleotides: TGTGCCTGGCGCGCGGGGGGCGGGGCCTACACCTTC.

The rearrangement links TRBV5-1 to TRBJ2-7; D is possibly TRBD2 (5 bases). Germline V gene lookup returns CDR1 SGHRS and CDR2 YFSETQ. The germline V and J ends were trimmed by 4 bases and 7 bases, with 12 bases remaining between them. This CDR3 has 12 amino acids. Here the CDR3 reads CASSLPGKEQYF. As DNA, the CDR3 is TGCGCCAGCAGCCTCCCCGGGAAGGAGCAGTACTTC.

CDR3 in amino acids: CASSSSSGTPNTGELFF. CDR3 in DNA: TGTGCCAGCAGCTCGTCTAGCGGGACGCCGAACACCGGGGAGCTGTTTTTT. This rearrangement joins TRBV5-4 to TRBJ2-2; the match to TRBD2 covers 9 bases. The germline V gene has CDR1 SGHNT and CDR2 YYREEE (reference sequence). CDR3 length: 17 amino acids. With V trimmed by 3 bases and J by 0 bases, 6 bases remained unmatched.

V is TRBV7-9 and J is TRBJ1-6; 8 nucleotides match TRBD1. Trimming took 2 bases from V and 6 from J; bases not matched to a gene: 0. The CDR3 contains 14 residues. Per germline, CDR1 SEHNR and CDR2 FQNEAQ (reference sequence). The CDR3 DNA reads as TGTGCCAGCAGCTTACAGGGGGCTAATTCACCCCTCCACTTT. Its protein product is CASSLQGANSPLHF.

V usage is TRBV6-5 and J usage is TRBJ2-7; tentative D call: TRBD1 (6 bases). Trimming removed 5 bases at V and 0 bases at J, with 8 bases between. This CDR3 is 13 amino acids long. Germline V gives CDR1 MNHEY, CDR2 SVGAGI. CDR3 in amino acids: CASSQGSSYEQYF. The CDR3 DNA is TGTGCCAGCAGTCAGGGGTCCTCCTACGAGCAGTACTTC.

This chain connects TRBV10-3 to TRBJ2-4; D not resolved. The V and J ends lost 10 bases and 1 base respectively, with 11 bases between them. In germline, CDR1 is ENHRY, CDR2 SYGVKD. The CDR3 has 13 amino acids. The CDR3 sequence: CAKGRRAKNIQYF. CDR3 in DNA: TGTGCCAAGGGCAGGCGGGCCAAAAACATTCAGTACTTC.

The chain is built from TRBV7-2 and TRBJ2-7; D gene unclear. CDR3 size: 14 residues. The V gene's germline CDR1 is SGHTA and CDR2 FQGNSA. The V end lost 1 base, the J end lost 0 bases, and 7 bases lay between the germline ends. The CDR3 spells CASSLGPTSYEQYF. The CDR3 DNA sequence: TGTGCCAGCAGCTTAGGCCCTACCTCCTACGAGCAGTACTTC.

The CDR3 reads CASSTTGGYHTEAFF. CDR3 DNA: TGTGCCAGCAGTACGACAGGGGGATATCACACTGAAGCTTTCTTT. The V and J genes are TRBV27 and TRBJ1-1, with 9 positions matching TRBD1. Germline CDR1 and CDR2: MNHEY and SMNVEV (reference sequence). The junction had 7 bases not matched to a gene; V was cut back by 5 bases and J by 3 bases. The CDR3 contains 15 residues.

V usage is TRBV29-1 and J usage is TRBJ1-1; D unclear. Germline V gene data show CDR1 as SQVTM and CDR2 as ANQGSEA. The CDR3 consists of 14 residues. V gave up 3 bases and J gave up 0 bases, with 11 bases separating them. The CDR3 bases are TGCAGCGTTGAGGATAGGCACATGAACACTGAAGCTTTCTTT. Translated, it gives CSVEDRHMNTEAFF.

This sequence joins TRBV7-6 and TRBJ2-6, with no clear D. This CDR3 is built from 18 residues. Germline V gene sequence: CDR1 SGHVS, CDR2 FNYEAQ. The germline V and J ends were trimmed by 5 bases and 2 bases, with 19 bases remaining between them. The CDR3 DNA is TGTGCCAGCAGCCCCGTTCCCGTCAGTCCTCCTGGGGCCAACGTCCTGACTTTC. It codes for CASSPVPVSPPGANVLTF.

J is TRBJ2-1 and V is TRBV6-5; 11 positions agree with TRBD2. Per germline, CDR1 MNHEY and CDR2 SVGAGI. Trimming at V came to 4 bases and at J to 8 bases, leaving 10 bases not matched to a gene. The CDR3 runs 16 residues. Here the CDR3 DNA reads TGTGCCAGCAGTTTACTAGCGGGAGAAGGCTTTGATGAGCAGTTCTTC. This sequence encodes CASSLLAGEGFDEQFF.

The gene calls are TRBV11-2 and TRBJ2-5; 13 positions agree with TRBD2. The trim removed 5 bases at V and 2 bases at J, leaving 5 bases unmatched. The CDR3 is made up of 16 amino acids. CDR1 and CDR2 from the germline V gene are SGHAT and FQNNGV. Here the CDR3 reads CASSVILAGGQETQYF. The CDR3 DNA sequence: TGTGCCAGCAGCGTAATACTAGCGGGGGGGCAAGAGACCCAGTACTTC.

V and J are TRBV5-6 and TRBJ1-4; D is undetermined. The length of the CDR3 is 14 residues. Germline V CDR1 and CDR2: SGHDT, YYEEEE. V shed 3 bases and J shed 2 bases, with 8 bases lying between them. The CDR3 is CASSSRVTNEKLFF. For the CDR3, the DNA is TGTGCCAGCAGCTCAAGAGTTACTAATGAAAAACTGTTTTTT.

J is TRBJ1-1 and V is TRBV18; D gene unclear. Germline CDR1 is KGHSH and CDR2 is LQKENI. The CDR3 covers 15 residues. V was shortened by 3 bases and J by 0 bases, with 11 bases between the two germline ends. The CDR3 reads CASSPGDLLNTEAFF. The CDR3 DNA is TGTGCCAGCTCACCGGGTGATCTGTTGAACACTGAAGCTTTCTTT.

The chain uses TRBV11-3 and TRBJ2-1; possibly TRBD1 for D (6 bases). The germline V and J ends were trimmed by 4 bases and 10 bases, with 14 bases remaining between them. In germline, CDR1 is SGHNT, CDR2 YENEEA. This CDR3 spans 13 amino acids. DNA for the CDR3: TGTGCCAGCAGCTCCTTGGGACATGGGGAGCAGTTCTTC. Its protein is CASSSLGHGEQFF.

V gene TRBV6-5 combines with J gene TRBJ2-2; D unresolved. Trimming took off 6 bases at V and 6 bases at J, with 14 bases between the two ends. Germline V CDR1 and CDR2: MNHEY, SVGAGI. The CDR3 consists of 14 residues. CDR3 loop: CASRSQGAPGELFF. DNA for the CDR3: TGTGCCAGCAGATCCCAAGGTGCCCCCGGGGAGCTGTTTTTT.

This clone was counted a few times. The chain carries TRBV10-3 and TRBJ1-2; D not certain. Trimming removed 4 bases at V and 0 bases at J, with 12 bases between. Germline-derived CDR1 and CDR2 are ENHRY and SYGVKD. There are 15 residues in the CDR3. The chain's CDR3 is CAISGPTLSNYGYTF. Written as DNA, the CDR3 is TGTGCCATCAGTGGACCAACCCTGTCTAACTATGGCTACACCTTC.

V and J are TRBV29-1 and TRBJ1-4; D is possibly TRBD1 (5 bases). Trimming took 7 bases from V and 4 from J, leaving 7 bases between them. The V gene's germline CDR1 is SQVTM and CDR2 ANQGSEA. The CDR3 has 11 residues. This chain's CDR3 is CSADSNEKLFF. CDR3 nucleotides: TGCAGCGCCGACAGTAATGAAAAACTGTTTTTT.

The chain is built from TRBV6-1 and TRBJ1-3, with 7 nucleotides matching TRBD1. J was trimmed by 0 bases and V by 6 bases; bases with no gene match: 5. Germline-derived CDR1 and CDR2 are MNHNS and SASEGT. The CDR3 sequence is 15 residues long. DNA for the CDR3: TGTGCCAGCAGCCTCGAGGGGGCCTCTGGAAACACCATATATTTT. Amino acid sequence: CASSLEGASGNTIYF.

This rearrangement joins TRBV6-1 to TRBJ2-7; possible D gene TRBD2, 5 bases. Deletions cut 0 bases from V and 7 bases from J, with 13 bases between. Germline CDR1 is MNHNS and CDR2 is SASEGT. This CDR3 has 14 residues. This chain's CDR3 is CASSEALLGREQYF. Here the CDR3 DNA reads TGTGCCAGCAGTGAAGCGTTACTAGGAAGGGAGCAGTACTTC.

The J gene is TRBJ2-1, the V gene TRBV7-9; 11 nucleotides match TRBD2. The V gene end was trimmed by 5 bases and the J gene end by 7 bases; junction bases not matched to a gene: 10. This CDR3 is 16 amino acids long. In germline, CDR1 is SEHNR, CDR2 FQNEAQ (reference sequence). CDR3 coding DNA: TGTGCCAGCAGCCCAAGAGTACTAGCGGGAGTGAATGAGCAGTTCTTC. This encodes CASSPRVLAGVNEQFF.

The chain has TRBV12-5 and TRBJ2-3, with 10 bases identical to TRBD2. The CDR3 is made up of 16 amino acids. Germline CDR1 LGHNT, CDR2 FRNRAP. The V segment lost 3 bases and the J segment 0 bases; nucleotides outside the gene matches: 3. The DNA of the CDR3 is TGTGCTAGTGGTTTCGAGACTAGCGGGAGCACAGATACGCAGTATTTT. Its protein product is CASGFETSGSTDTQYF.

The CDR3 DNA is TGTGCCAGCAGTTTCCGGACAGGAGATCAGCCCCAGCATTTT. Its protein is CASSFRTGDQPQHF. The chain is built from TRBV6-1 and TRBJ1-5, with 7 bases that match TRBD1. In germline, CDR1 is MNHNS, CDR2 SASEGT. The CDR3 is 14 amino acids. J was trimmed by 5 bases and V by 5 bases; bases with no gene match: 6.

The V gene is TRBV9, the J gene TRBJ1-1, with unresolved D. V lost 0 bases to trimming and J lost 2 bases, with 5 bases between them. Per the germline V gene, CDR1 is SGDLS and CDR2 is YYNGEE. The CDR3 is 13 residues long. The CDR3 here is CASSVGPNTEAFF. CDR3 DNA sequence: TGTGCCAGCAGCGTAGGACCTAACACTGAAGCTTTCTTT. Drawing the rest from reference TRBV9 and TRBJ1-1, the complete variable domain is DSGVTQTPKHLITATGQRVTLRCSPRSGDLSVYWYQQSLDQGLQFLIQYYNGEERAKGNILERFSAQQFPDLHSELNLSSLELGDSALYFCASSVGPNTEAFFGQGTRLTVV.